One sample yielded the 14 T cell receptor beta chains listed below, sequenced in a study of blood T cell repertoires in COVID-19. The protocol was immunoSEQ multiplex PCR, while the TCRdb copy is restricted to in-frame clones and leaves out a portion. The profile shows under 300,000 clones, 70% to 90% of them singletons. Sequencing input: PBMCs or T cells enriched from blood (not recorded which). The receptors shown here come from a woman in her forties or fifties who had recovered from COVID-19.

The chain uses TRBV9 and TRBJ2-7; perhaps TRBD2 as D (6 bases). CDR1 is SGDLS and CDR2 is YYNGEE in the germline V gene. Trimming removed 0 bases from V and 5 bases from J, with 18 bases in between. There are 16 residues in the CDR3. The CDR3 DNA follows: TGTGCCAGCAGCGTAGAGGAGGGCCGGGCGATCGACGAGCAGTACTTC. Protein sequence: CASSVEEGRAIDEQYF.

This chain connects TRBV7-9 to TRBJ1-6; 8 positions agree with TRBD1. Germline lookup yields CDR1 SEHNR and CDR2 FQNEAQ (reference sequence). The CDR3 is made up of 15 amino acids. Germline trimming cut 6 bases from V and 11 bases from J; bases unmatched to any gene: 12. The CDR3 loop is CASRPPRTGFAPLHF. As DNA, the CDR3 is TGTGCCAGCAGGCCTCCCAGGACAGGGTTCGCACCCCTCCACTTT.

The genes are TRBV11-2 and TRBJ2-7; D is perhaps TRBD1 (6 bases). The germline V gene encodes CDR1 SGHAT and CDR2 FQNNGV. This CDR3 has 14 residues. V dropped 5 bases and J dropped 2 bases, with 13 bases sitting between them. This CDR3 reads CASSVYREAYEQYF. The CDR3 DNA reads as TGTGCCAGCAGCGTATACAGGGAAGCCTACGAGCAGTACTTC.

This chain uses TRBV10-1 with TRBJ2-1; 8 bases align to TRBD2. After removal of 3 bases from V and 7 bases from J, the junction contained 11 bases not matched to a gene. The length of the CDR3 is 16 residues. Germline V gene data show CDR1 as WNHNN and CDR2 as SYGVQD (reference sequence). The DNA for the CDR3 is TGCGCCAGCAGTGATTTAGCTAGCGGGCTCAGAAATGAGCAGTTCTTC. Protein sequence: CASSDLASGLRNEQFF.

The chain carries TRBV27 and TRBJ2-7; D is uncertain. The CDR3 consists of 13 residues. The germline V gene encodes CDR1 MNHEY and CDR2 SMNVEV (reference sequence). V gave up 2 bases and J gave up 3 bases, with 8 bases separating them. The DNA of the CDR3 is TGTGCCAGCAGTTTACTACAGCACTACGAGCAGTACTTC. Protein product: CASSLLQHYEQYF.

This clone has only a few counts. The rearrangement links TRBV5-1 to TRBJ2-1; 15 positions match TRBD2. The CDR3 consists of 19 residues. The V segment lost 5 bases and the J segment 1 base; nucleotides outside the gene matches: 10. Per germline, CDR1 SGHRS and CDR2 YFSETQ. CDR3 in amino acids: CASSYPGLAGGGSYNEQFF. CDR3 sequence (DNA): TGCGCCAGCAGTTACCCGGGACTAGCGGGAGGTGGGTCCTACAATGAGCAGTTCTTC.

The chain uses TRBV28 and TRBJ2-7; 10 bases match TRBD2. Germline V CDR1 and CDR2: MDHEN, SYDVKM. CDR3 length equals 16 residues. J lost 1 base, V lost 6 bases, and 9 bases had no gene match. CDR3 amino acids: CASSPLAGVRSYEQYF. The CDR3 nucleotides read TGTGCCAGCAGCCCGCTAGCGGGAGTTAGGTCCTACGAGCAGTACTTC.

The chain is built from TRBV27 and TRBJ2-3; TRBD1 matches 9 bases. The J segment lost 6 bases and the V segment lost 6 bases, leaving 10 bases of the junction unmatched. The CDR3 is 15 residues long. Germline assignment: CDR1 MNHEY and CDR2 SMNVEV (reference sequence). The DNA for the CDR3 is TGTGCCAGCAGAACCCGGGACAGGGCTGAGGATACGCAGTATTTT. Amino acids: CASRTRDRAEDTQYF.

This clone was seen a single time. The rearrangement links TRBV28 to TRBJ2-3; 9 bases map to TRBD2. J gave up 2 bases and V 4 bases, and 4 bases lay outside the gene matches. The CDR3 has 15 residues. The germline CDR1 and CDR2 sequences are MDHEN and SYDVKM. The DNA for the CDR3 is TGTGCCAGCAGTTATGTAGCGGGGGTCACAGATACGCAGTATTTT. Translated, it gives CASSYVAGVTDTQYF.

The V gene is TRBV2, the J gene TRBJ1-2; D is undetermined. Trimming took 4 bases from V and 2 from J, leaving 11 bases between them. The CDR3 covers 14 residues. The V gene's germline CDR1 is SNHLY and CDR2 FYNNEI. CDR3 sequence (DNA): TGTGCCAGCAGTGTCGAGGTTCTAAACTATGGCTACACCTTC. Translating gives CASSVEVLNYGYTF. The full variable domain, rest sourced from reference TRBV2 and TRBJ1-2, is EPEVTQTPSHQVTQMGQEVILRCVPISNHLYFYWYRQILGQKVEFLVSFYNNEISEKSEIFDDQFSVERPDGSNFTLKIRSTKLEDSAMYFCASSVEVLNYGYTFGSGTRLTVV.

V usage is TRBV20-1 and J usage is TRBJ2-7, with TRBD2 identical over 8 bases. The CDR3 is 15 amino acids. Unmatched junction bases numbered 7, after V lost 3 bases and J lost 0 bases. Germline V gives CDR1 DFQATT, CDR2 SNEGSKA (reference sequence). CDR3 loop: CSASSLAEISYEQYF. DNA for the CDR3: TGCAGTGCTAGTTCACTAGCGGAGATCTCCTACGAGCAGTACTTC.

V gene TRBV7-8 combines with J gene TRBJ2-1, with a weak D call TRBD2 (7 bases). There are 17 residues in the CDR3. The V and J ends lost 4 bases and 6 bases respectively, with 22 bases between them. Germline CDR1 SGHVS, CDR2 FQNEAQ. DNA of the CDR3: TGTGCCAGCAGCTCCATAGGGGGAGGGGTTTTTTTCAATGAGCAGTTCTTC. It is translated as CASSSIGGGVFFNEQFF.

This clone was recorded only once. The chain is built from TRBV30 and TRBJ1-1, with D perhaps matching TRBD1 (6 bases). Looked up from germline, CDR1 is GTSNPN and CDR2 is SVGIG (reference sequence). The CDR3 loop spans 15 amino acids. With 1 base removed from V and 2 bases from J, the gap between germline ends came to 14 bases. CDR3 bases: TGTGCCTGGAGTGCCGCGGGGGCGAGTAACACTGAAGCTTTCTTT. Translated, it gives CAWSAAGASNTEAFF.

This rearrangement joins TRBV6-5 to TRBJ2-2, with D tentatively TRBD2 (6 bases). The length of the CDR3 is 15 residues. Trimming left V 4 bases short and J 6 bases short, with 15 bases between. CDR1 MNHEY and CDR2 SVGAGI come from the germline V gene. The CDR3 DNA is TGTGCCAGCAGTTCCGCGGTGGGACTGGCCGGGGAGCTGTTTTTT. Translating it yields CASSSAVGLAGELFF.